Listed here are 10 T cell receptor beta chains from one sample, sequenced in a study of response to subunit inactivated influenza vaccine. TCRdb independently ran MiXCR on the RT-PCR reads; one entry per CDR3 protein. The table has approximately 490,000 distinct CDR3 sequences, roughly 7.6% seen once; the top ten hold over 10%. The source was PBMCs from blood, collected roughly 24 months after vaccination. The receptors stem from a man in his fifties or sixties who received an inactivated influenza vaccine.

This clonotype occurred a few times. The J gene is TRBJ2-1, the V gene TRBV7-9; tentatively, D is TRBD2 (7 bases). The CDR3 runs 15 residues. Looked up from germline, CDR1 is SEHNR and CDR2 is FQNEAQ (reference sequence). Trimming pared 2 bases from V and 7 bases from J, leaving 15 bases between. The CDR3 sequence: CASSLSGGQGNEQFF. DNA for the CDR3: TGTGCCAGCAGCTTATCGGGGGGCCAGGGGAATGAGCAGTTCTTC.

This clonotype was seen at least ten times. This chain joins TRBV29-1 and TRBJ1-5; D unresolved. The V end lost 4 bases, the J end lost 0 bases, and 7 bases lay between the germline ends. Germline CDR1 SQVTM, CDR2 ANQGSEA. This CDR3 has 13 residues. The CDR3 loop reads CSVGENSNQPQHF. CDR3 sequence (DNA): TGCAGCGTTGGGGAAAATAGCAATCAGCCCCAGCATTTT.

There are a few counts of this clonotype. The chain joins TRBV4-3 to TRBJ2-6, with TRBD1 matching over 12 bases. With V trimmed by 2 bases and J by 2 bases, 10 bases remained unmatched. The CDR3 is 20 amino acids. CDR1 and CDR2 (germline): LGHNA, YSLEER. CDR3 coding DNA: TGCGCCAGCAGCCAAAGTACCGGGACAGGGGGCATCACTGGGGCCAACGTCCTGACTTTC. Protein sequence: CASSQSTGTGGITGANVLTF.

This clonotype was counted at least ten times. The chain uses TRBV20-1 and TRBJ1-3; weak D call: TRBD1 (5 bases). The germline CDR1 and CDR2 sequences are DFQATT and SNEGSKA (reference sequence). V shed 1 base and J shed 4 bases, with 8 bases lying between them. The CDR3 is 13 amino acids. The CDR3 DNA is TGCAGTGCTAGAGGCAGGGCGGGAAACACCATATATTTT. Translated, it gives CSARGRAGNTIYF.

This clonotype has more than one count but fewer than ten. The chain has TRBV3-1 and TRBJ2-6; D gene uncertain. Per the germline V gene, CDR1 is LGHDT and CDR2 is YNNKEL (reference sequence). V lost 4 bases and J lost 3, with 4 bases in between. The CDR3 runs to 13 residues. CDR3 DNA sequence: TGTGCCAGCAGCCCTCGTGGGGCCAACGTCCTGACTTTC. Translation gives CASSPRGANVLTF.

This clonotype has only a few counts. V usage is TRBV10-3 and J usage is TRBJ2-2, with D unclear. The CDR3 spans 14 residues. Trimming cost V 0 bases and J 1 base, with 3 bases left between them. The V gene's germline CDR1 is ENHRY and CDR2 SYGVKD. CDR3 bases: TGTGCCATCAGTGAGTCGAGGAACACCGGGGAGCTGTTTTTT. It specifies CAISESRNTGELFF.

This clonotype showed up many times. CDR3 loop: CASSGTGGQPQHF. The CDR3 DNA sequence: TGTGCCAGCAGCGGGACAGGGGGTCAGCCCCAGCATTTT. The chain uses TRBV2 and TRBJ1-5, with 11 bases aligning to TRBD1. This CDR3 comprises 13 residues. Germline V gives CDR1 SNHLY, CDR2 FYNNEI. After removal of 6 bases from V and 6 bases from J, the junction contained 1 base not matched to a gene. Using reference TRBV2 and TRBJ1-5 for the parts outside the CDR3, the full variable domain is EPEVTQTPSHQVTQMGQEVILRCVPISNHLYFYWYRQILGQKVEFLVSFYNNEISEKSEIFDDQFSVERPDGSNFTLKIRSTKLEDSAMYFCASSGTGGQPQHFGDGTRLSIL.

The genes are TRBV20-1 and TRBJ2-1; 9 bases fit TRBD2. The CDR3 is 13 residues long. J lost 5 bases, V lost 5 bases, and 4 bases had no gene match. Germline lookup yields CDR1 DFQATT and CDR2 SNEGSKA (reference sequence). The CDR3: CSAQRGVHNEQFF. In DNA form, the CDR3 reads TGCAGTGCTCAGCGGGGGGTCCACAATGAGCAGTTCTTC.

This clonotype has only a few counts. The rearrangement uses TRBV20-1 and TRBJ2-3; 13 nucleotides agree with TRBD2. Germline CDR1 and CDR2: DFQATT and SNEGSKA (reference sequence). V lost 6 bases, J lost 2 bases, and 8 bases stayed unmatched. The CDR3 extends over 16 amino acids. CDR3 region: CSASRTSGGFTDTQYF. The CDR3, as DNA: TGCAGTGCCAGCCGGACTAGCGGGGGATTCACAGATACGCAGTATTTT.

This clonotype was seen at least ten times. The gene calls are TRBV28 and TRBJ1-3; D uncertain. CDR3 length: 14 amino acids. Trimming pared 3 bases from V and 1 base from J, leaving 7 bases between. Germline CDR1 MDHEN, CDR2 SYDVKM. The DNA of the CDR3 is TGTGCCAGCAGTTTCATCGCTTCTGGAAACACCATATATTTT. It yields the protein CASSFIASGNTIYF.